The text below deals with one T cell receptor (beta chain). It was with 60 Vbeta and 13 Jbeta primers that the PCR ran. Measured with immunoSEQ multiplex PCR; TCRdb has only the in-frame clones, and not every one. The sample holds about 160,000 clones, 70% to 80% seen once. Germline CDR1 is WNHNN and CDR2 is SYGVQD (reference sequence). Trimming removed 1 base from V and 5 bases from J; junction bases left unmatched: 8. The CDR3 has 15 residues. This sample is part of a study of cytomegalovirus exposure and HLA in healthy donors. The receptor's source is a man aged 55 to 70 in good health and CMV-seronegative. Sequenced sample: PBMCs. The rearrangement joins TRBV10-1 to TRBJ2-7; 7 bases map to TRBD1. CDR3 sequence reads: CASSEWRQGVNEQYF. CDR3 DNA sequence: TGCGCCAGCAGTGAGTGGAGGCAGGGGGTCAACGAGCAGTACTTC.